This T cell receptor (beta chain) appears in the sequencing data of a study of cytomegalovirus exposure and HLA in healthy donors. As concerns this clone: Its antigen is currently unknown.

The primer mix had 60 Vbeta and 13 Jbeta primers. As handled by the study authors: Unique TCR beta chains totaled roughly 79 million in a later count, with some 10 million of them shared. Sequencing was performed with immunoSEQ multiplex PCR; in TCRdb, only in-frame clones are kept and a portion is missing. V, J and clone size were drawn from that table, and D and trimming were deduced from the DNA. Among tens of thousands of clones listed, roughly two thirds were seen once. The length of the CDR3 is 14 residues. The germline CDR1 and CDR2 sequences are ENHRY and SYGVKD. Trimming shortened V by 4 bases and J by 3 bases, and 9 bases separated the two germline ends. General study findings and limits: A reported reduction in N-insertions relative to the roughly 640-donor mean was seen in an Asian-associated ancestry cluster in a later analysis. A later analysis by the authors found several of the most significant clusters apparently linked to common viral pathogens. Highly shared variants forming one cluster were likely a sequencing artifact.

The clonotype comes from a woman aged 45 to 65 in good health and CMV-seropositive. The V call is TRBV10-3, the J call TRBJ2-2, with a weak D call TRBD2 (5 bases). Sample: PBMCs. As DNA, the CDR3 is TGTGCCATCAGTGTAGTGGGAGACACCGGGGAGCTGTTTTTT. Translated: CAISVVGDTGELFF.